Listed here is a single T cell receptor beta chain. Random hexamers were used to reverse transcribe an amount of about 0.5 to 1 ug RNA. It was immunoSEQ multiplex PCR that amplified TCR beta CDR3 across 54 Vbeta and 13 Jbeta. MiXCR, applied by TCRdb to the immunoSEQ multiplex PCR reads, yields one record per CDR3 protein. The top ten hold roughly 0.12% of the sample, which has under 200,000 distinct CDR3 sequences, 85% to 95% seen once. TEMRA cells were FACS-enriched, while CD8+ and CD4+ T cells were negatively isolated. These data are taken from a study of CD8 T cells in Susac syndrome. The specimen was CD4+ T cells from PBMCs. The receptor was isolated from a human donor with Susac syndrome.

The CDR3 sequence is CSAGRRGDIKETQYF. The CDR3 coding sequence is TGCAGTGCCGGCCGGCGGGGGGACATTAAAGAGACCCAGTACTTC. This chain uses TRBV20-1 with TRBJ2-5; 8 bases are shared with TRBD2. The CDR3 length is 15 residues. CDR1 and CDR2 (germline): DFQATT, SNEGSKA (reference sequence). V was pared by 6 bases and J by 3 bases, with 12 bases of the junction left unmatched.